One sample yielded the 30 T cell receptor beta chains listed below, sequenced in a study of blood T cell repertoires in COVID-19. Clones were sequenced by immunoSEQ multiplex PCR, and TCRdb holds only the in-frame ones, with some missing. The sample includes 95,000 or so clones, 86% of them seen just once. Sequenced material: peripheral blood. These receptors were obtained from an older man with active or convalescent COVID-19.

The gene calls are TRBV5-4 and TRBJ1-4; D may be TRBD1 (6 bases). The V end was cut by 4 bases, the J end by 8 bases, with 18 bases between. This CDR3 region has 15 residues. Germline CDR1 reads SGHNT; CDR2 reads YYREEE (reference sequence). Here the CDR3 reads CASSQIDGTREKLFF. The CDR3 nucleotides read TGTGCCAGCAGCCAGATAGACGGGACAAGGGAAAAACTGTTTTTT.

This clone appeared a single time. The chain carries TRBV19 and TRBJ1-3; D possibly corresponds to TRBD1 (5 bases). The CDR3 has 14 residues. Trimming removed 5 bases from V and 2 bases from J, with 10 bases in between. Germline CDR1 reads LNHDA; CDR2 reads SQIVND (reference sequence). This chain's CDR3 is CASSGGAPGNTIYF. The CDR3 coding sequence is TGTGCCAGTAGTGGCGGGGCCCCTGGAAACACCATATATTTT.

CDR3 residues: CASSPPTGQETQYF. In DNA form, the CDR3 reads TGTGCCAGCTCACCACCGACAGGACAAGAGACCCAGTACTTC. The chain recombines TRBV18 with TRBJ2-5, with D possibly being TRBD1 (6 bases). The CDR3 consists of 14 residues. CDR1 and CDR2 from the germline V gene are KGHSH and LQKENI. V was clipped by 0 bases and J by 2 bases, with 7 bases between them. The whole variable domain, filled in from reference TRBV18 and TRBJ2-5, reads NAGVMQNPRHLVRRRGQEARLRCSPMKGHSHVYWYRQLPEEGLKFMVYLQKENIIDESGMPKERFSAEFPKEGPSILRIQQVVRGDSAAYFCASSPPTGQETQYFGPGTRLLVL.

This chain joins TRBV15 and TRBJ2-3; D ambiguous. Germline V gene data show CDR1 as LNHNV and CDR2 as YYDKDF (reference sequence). The CDR3 is made up of 12 amino acids. V was clipped by 2 bases and J by 4 bases, with 4 bases between them. Here the CDR3 DNA reads TGTGCCACCAGCAGACTAGCAGATACGCAGTATTTT. This translates into CATSRLADTQYF.

The chain is built from TRBV7-2 and TRBJ2-5; 7 nucleotides line up with TRBD1. From germline, CDR1 is SGHTA and CDR2 FQGNSA. Unmatched junction bases numbered 3, after V lost 3 bases and J lost 5 bases. There are 13 residues in the CDR3. The CDR3 sequence is CASSLDRLETQYF. The CDR3 DNA is TGTGCCAGCAGCTTGGACAGGCTGGAGACCCAGTACTTC.

The chain couples TRBV5-1 to TRBJ2-3; 9 bases are a match to TRBD2. Germline assignment: CDR1 SGHRS and CDR2 YFSETQ. The CDR3 sequence is 15 residues long. With V trimmed by 1 base and J by 4 bases, 4 bases remained unmatched. The CDR3 protein is CASSLLASGADTQYF. Written as DNA, the CDR3 is TGCGCCAGCAGCTTGCTGGCTAGCGGGGCAGATACGCAGTATTTT.

V and J are TRBV3-1 (or the pseudogene TRBV3-2) and TRBJ1-1, with TRBD1 matching 8 bases. This CDR3 region has 15 residues. Per germline, CDR1 LGHDT and CDR2 YNNKEL (reference sequence). The V and J ends lost 3 bases and 7 bases, in that order; junction bases with no gene match: 10. CDR3 loop: CASSHRDRGRVEAFF. In DNA form, the CDR3 reads TGTGCCAGCAGCCACCGAGACAGGGGTCGGGTTGAAGCTTTCTTT.

CDR3 region: CASSYSWEGDTGELFF. The CDR3 region has the DNA TGTGCCAGCAGTTACTCGTGGGAGGGCGACACCGGGGAGCTGTTTTTT. V and J are TRBV6-5 and TRBJ2-2; 7 bases fit TRBD2. Per the germline V gene, CDR1 is MNHEY and CDR2 is SVGAGI. This CDR3 comprises 16 residues. V shed 0 bases, J shed 3 bases, and the junction held 4 bases outside the gene matches.

The chain employs TRBV19 and TRBJ1-2; the match to TRBD1 covers 7 bases. Germline lookup yields CDR1 LNHDA and CDR2 SQIVND (reference sequence). V lost 2 bases and J lost 0; bases outside the gene matches: 0. The CDR3 has 14 amino acids. CDR3 bases: TGTGCCAGTAGTATACAGGGGGCTAACTATGGCTACACCTTC. Protein product: CASSIQGANYGYTF.

The V gene is TRBV28, the J gene TRBJ2-7; D is uncertain. Germline V lookup: CDR1 MDHEN, CDR2 SYDVKM. There are 12 residues in the CDR3. Trimming took off 8 bases at V and 4 bases at J, with 12 bases between the two ends. CDR3 in DNA: TGTGCCAGCGGGTCACAGCTATACGAGCAGTACTTC. It is translated as CASGSQLYEQYF.

The gene calls are TRBV10-3 and TRBJ2-1; 7 nucleotides match TRBD2. From germline, CDR1 is ENHRY and CDR2 SYGVKD. The CDR3 loop spans 19 amino acids. V trimming: 4 bases; J trimming: 5 bases; junction bases outside the gene matches: 20. The CDR3 region has the DNA TGTGCCATCAGTGGGTCTGGGACTCACTGGGCGGGAGAAAACAATGAGCAGTTCTTC. This translates into CAISGSGTHWAGENNEQFF.

The rearrangement links TRBV12-3 or TRBV12-4 to TRBJ1-5; D not resolved. V lost 3 bases to trimming and J lost 5 bases, with 8 bases between them. This CDR3 region has 13 residues. CDR3 in DNA: TGTGCCAGCAGTTTTTGGGAGTATCAGCCCCAGCATTTT. It specifies CASSFWEYQPQHF.

This clone was observed a handful of times. The chain has TRBV4-2 and TRBJ2-7; TRBD2 matches 13 bases. V gave up 0 bases and J gave up 3 bases; unmatched junction bases: 11. CDR3 length equals 19 residues. The germline gives CDR1 LGHNA, CDR2 YNFKEQ. In DNA, the CDR3 is TGTGCCAGCAGCCAAGAGGGGACTAGCGGGGCTTATATCCGCTACGAGCAGTACTTC. Translating it yields CASSQEGTSGAYIRYEQYF.

The CDR3 loop is CASSFGGTNEQFF. The CDR3 nucleotides are TGCGCCAGCAGCTTCGGTGGTACCAATGAGCAGTTCTTC. The J gene is TRBJ2-1, the V gene TRBV5-1; D ambiguous. CDR3 length equals 13 residues. The germline V gene encodes CDR1 SGHRS and CDR2 YFSETQ. V was shortened by 2 bases and J by 6 bases, with 9 bases between the two germline ends.

The chain combines TRBV4-3 with TRBJ2-3; 14 positions match TRBD2. This CDR3 comprises 16 residues. Per germline, CDR1 LGHNA and CDR2 YSLEER. Trimming took 5 bases from V and 4 from J; bases not matched to a gene: 5. The CDR3 reads CASSVGTSGSADTQYF. The CDR3 coding sequence is TGCGCCAGCAGCGTCGGGACTAGCGGGAGCGCAGATACGCAGTATTTT.

The chain has TRBV19 and TRBJ1-1, with D possibly TRBD1 on 5 matching bases. This CDR3 contains 11 residues. Per germline, CDR1 LNHDA and CDR2 SQIVND (reference sequence). V lost 10 bases and J 4 bases, leaving 10 bases between the germline ends. The CDR3 reads CAIRVGTEAFF. CDR3 bases: TGTGCCATCAGGGTAGGCACTGAAGCTTTCTTT.

V is TRBV7-2 and J is TRBJ2-1; TRBD2 matches at 8 bases. The germline V gene encodes CDR1 SGHTA and CDR2 FQGNSA. The CDR3 is made up of 15 amino acids. V was clipped by 4 bases and J by 7 bases; unmatched bases: 9. CDR3 region: CASSSTGGVRNEQFF. The CDR3 DNA reads as TGTGCCAGCAGCTCTACGGGAGGGGTAAGGAATGAGCAGTTCTTC.

CDR3 sequence reads: CASSTPGLADGSYEQYF. In nucleotides, the CDR3 is TGTGCCAGTAGTACGCCAGGACTAGCTGATGGCTCCTACGAGCAGTACTTC. The genes are TRBV19 and TRBJ2-7, with TRBD2 matching over 8 bases. The CDR3 length is 17 residues. From germline, CDR1 is LNHDA and CDR2 SQIVND (reference sequence). With V trimmed by 4 bases and J by 0 bases, 11 bases remained unmatched. Full variable domain (rest looked up from reference TRBV19 and TRBJ2-7): DGGITQSPKYLFRKEGQNVTLSCEQNLNHDAMYWYRQDPGQGLRLIYYSQIVNDFQKGDIAEGYSVSREKKESFPLTVTSAQKNPTAFYLCASSTPGLADGSYEQYFGPGTRLTVT.

This clone came up a few times. The rearrangement joins TRBV7-9 to TRBJ2-5; maybe TRBD1 (6 bases). This CDR3 contains 14 residues. Germline CDR1 reads SEHNR; CDR2 reads FQNEAQ (reference sequence). V was pared by 6 bases and J by 5 bases, with 16 bases between. Here the CDR3 DNA reads TGTGCCAGCAGAGCCGCAGCAGGGGTCGAGACCCAGTACTTC. Protein sequence: CASRAAAGVETQYF. Variable domain in full (rest from reference TRBV7-9 and TRBJ2-5): DTGVSQNPRHKITKRGQNVTFRCDPISEHNRLYWYRQTLGQGPEFLTYFQNEAQLEKSRLLSDRFSAERPKGSFSTLEIQRTEQGDSAMYLCASRAAAGVETQYFGPGTRLLVL.

The V and J genes are TRBV7-9 and TRBJ2-2, with TRBD2 matching 7 bases. Trimming took 2 bases from V and 2 from J; bases not matched to a gene: 5. Germline CDR1 and CDR2: SEHNR and FQNEAQ (reference sequence). The CDR3 loop spans 16 amino acids. The CDR3 coding sequence is TGTGCCAGCAGCTTAATTGGACTAGAAAACACCGGGGAGCTGTTTTTT. It codes for CASSLIGLENTGELFF.

This chain uses TRBV2 with TRBJ1-2, with 8 bases aligning to TRBD1. Germline CDR1 is SNHLY and CDR2 is FYNNEI. Trimming at V came to 5 bases and at J to 8 bases, leaving 4 bases not matched to a gene. The CDR3 is made up of 12 amino acids. The CDR3 region has the DNA TGTGCCAGCAGTTGGACAGGGACAGGCTACACCTTC. It specifies CASSWTGTGYTF.

This clone has a handful of counts. The J gene is TRBJ2-7, the V gene TRBV5-1, with D tentatively TRBD1 (5 bases). This CDR3 region has 14 residues. The germline V and J ends were trimmed by 0 bases and 3 bases, with 10 bases remaining between them. CDR1 and CDR2 from the germline V gene are SGHRS and YFSETQ. CDR3 sequence (DNA): TGCGCCAGCAGCTTGGGGCAGGGTTACTACGAGCAGTACTTC. Translated, it gives CASSLGQGYYEQYF.

The gene calls are TRBV4-2 and TRBJ2-6; a possible D gene is TRBD2 (5 bases). Per germline, CDR1 LGHNA and CDR2 YNFKEQ. The V and J ends lost 0 bases and 4 bases respectively, with 16 bases between them. This CDR3 region has 18 residues. CDR3 sequence reads: CASSQDVVLEAGANVLTF. The CDR3 nucleotides read TGTGCCAGCAGCCAAGATGTGGTACTAGAGGCCGGGGCCAACGTCCTGACTTTC.

The chain carries TRBV10-3 and TRBJ2-1; D gene ambiguous. V lost 3 bases and J 15 bases, leaving 15 bases between the germline ends. Germline CDR1 reads ENHRY; CDR2 reads SYGVKD. The CDR3 is 12 residues long. The CDR3 region has the DNA TGTGCCATCAGTGAAGATCAGGCCCGGCCGTTCTTC. Encoded protein: CAISEDQARPFF.

The rearrangement uses TRBV18 and TRBJ2-6, with D possibly matching TRBD2 (6 bases). The V end was cut by 0 bases, the J end by 1 base, with 7 bases between. Germline V lookup: CDR1 KGHSH, CDR2 LQKENI. This CDR3 comprises 16 residues. CDR3 sequence: CASSPPRGSGANVLTF. CDR3 coding DNA: TGTGCCAGCTCACCACCGCGGGGATCTGGGGCCAACGTCCTGACTTTC.

This rearrangement joins TRBV7-2 to TRBJ1-1, with 7 bases matching TRBD1. Trimming took 7 bases from V and 7 from J; bases not matched to a gene: 9. This CDR3 region has 13 residues. Germline V gene data show CDR1 as SGHTA and CDR2 as FQGNSA. The CDR3 sequence is CASTKRRDSEAFF. For the CDR3, the DNA is TGTGCCAGCACTAAAAGGCGGGACAGTGAAGCTTTCTTT.

The gene calls are TRBV28 and TRBJ2-2; 7 nucleotides line up with TRBD1. CDR3 length: 16 amino acids. The germline V gene has CDR1 MDHEN and CDR2 SYDVKM. The V segment lost 6 bases and the J segment 0 bases; nucleotides outside the gene matches: 7. The CDR3 reads CASRIHGTANTGELFF. The CDR3 bases are TGTGCCAGCAGGATACATGGGACAGCGAACACCGGGGAGCTGTTTTTT.

This clone was recorded only once. The rearrangement joins TRBV5-1 to TRBJ1-1; the D gene is possibly TRBD1 (6 bases). The V gene lost 1 base and the J gene lost 6 bases, with 13 bases spanning the gap. This CDR3 comprises 14 residues. The germline V gene has CDR1 SGHRS and CDR2 YFSETQ. For the CDR3, the DNA is TGCGCCAGCAGCTTGCGGACAGAATCTGCTGAAGCTTTCTTT. It translates to CASSLRTESAEAFF.

This clone was recorded only once. The chain is built from TRBV7-2 and TRBJ2-3, with TRBD2 matching 7 bases. Germline assignment: CDR1 SGHTA and CDR2 FQGNSA. V lost 1 base and J lost 10; bases outside the gene matches: 14. The CDR3 covers 16 residues. The CDR3 loop is CASSLDGGGLIRPQYF. The CDR3 DNA follows: TGTGCCAGCAGCTTAGATGGGGGAGGGCTAATACGGCCGCAGTATTTT.

The gene calls are TRBV24-1 and TRBJ1-3; D gene uncertain. The CDR3 length is 12 residues. The germline gives CDR1 KGHDR, CDR2 SFDVKD. The V end lost 5 bases, the J end lost 2 bases, and 3 bases lay between the germline ends. DNA for the CDR3: TGTGCCACCAGTGCGGCTGGAAACACCATATATTTT. Protein product: CATSAAGNTIYF.